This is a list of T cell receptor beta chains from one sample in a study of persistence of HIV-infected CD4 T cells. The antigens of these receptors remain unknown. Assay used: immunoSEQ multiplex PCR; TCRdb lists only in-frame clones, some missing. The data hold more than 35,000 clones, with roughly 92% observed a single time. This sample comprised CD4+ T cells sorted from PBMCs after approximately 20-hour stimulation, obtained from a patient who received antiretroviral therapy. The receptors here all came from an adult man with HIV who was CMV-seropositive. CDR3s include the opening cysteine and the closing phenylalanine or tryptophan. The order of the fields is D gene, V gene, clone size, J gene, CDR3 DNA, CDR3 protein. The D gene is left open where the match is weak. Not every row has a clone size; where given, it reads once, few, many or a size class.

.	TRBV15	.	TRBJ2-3	TGTGCCACCAGCCCTAGGGGGAACGGCACAGATACGCAGTATTTT	CATSPRGNGTDTQYF
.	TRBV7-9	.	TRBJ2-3	TGTGCCAGCAGTAGAGGAATCCCTACAGATACGCAGTATTTT	CASSRGIPTDTQYF
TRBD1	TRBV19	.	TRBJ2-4	TGTGCCAGTAGTATAGCAGGGGACAGGAGAGGCATTCAGTACTTC	CASSIAGDRRGIQYF
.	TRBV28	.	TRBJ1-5	TGTGCCAGCAGCCTAGGTCGGAGCAATCAGCCCCAGCATTTT	CASSLGRSNQPQHF
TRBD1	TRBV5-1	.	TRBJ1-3	TGCGCCAGCAGCCCGGGACAGGGAGCAAACACCATATATTTT	CASSPGQGANTIYF
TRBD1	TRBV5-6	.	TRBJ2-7	TGTGCCAGCAGCTTAAAGGGGGACAGGTCCTACGAGCAGTACTTC	CASSLKGDRSYEQYF
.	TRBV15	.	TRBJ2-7	TGTGCCACCAGCAGAGATCCGAATAGGGGCTACGAGCAGTACTTC	CATSRDPNRGYEQYF
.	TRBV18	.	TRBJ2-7	TGTGCCAGCTCACCAGACAGAAGAGCCTACGAGCAGTACTTC	CASSPDRRAYEQYF
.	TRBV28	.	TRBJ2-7	TGTGCCAGCAGTTCTACGGCCCCCTACGAGCAGTACTTC	CASSSTAPYEQYF
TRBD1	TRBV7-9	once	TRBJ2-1	TGTGCCAGCAGCCGGGGACAGGGGTTGTTAGATGAGCAGTTCTTC	CASSRGQGLLDEQFF
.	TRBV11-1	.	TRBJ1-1	TGTGCCAGCAGCTTACAATCTGGGAGGAACACTGAAGCTTTCTTT	CASSLQSGRNTEAFF
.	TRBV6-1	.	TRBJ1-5	TGTGCCAGCAGTGAACAGGGGAGCAGTCAGCCCCAGCATTTT	CASSEQGSSQPQHF
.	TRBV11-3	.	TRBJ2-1	TGTGCCAGCAGCTTAGACAGGGGAGGGGGGCAGTTCTTC	CASSLDRGGGQFF